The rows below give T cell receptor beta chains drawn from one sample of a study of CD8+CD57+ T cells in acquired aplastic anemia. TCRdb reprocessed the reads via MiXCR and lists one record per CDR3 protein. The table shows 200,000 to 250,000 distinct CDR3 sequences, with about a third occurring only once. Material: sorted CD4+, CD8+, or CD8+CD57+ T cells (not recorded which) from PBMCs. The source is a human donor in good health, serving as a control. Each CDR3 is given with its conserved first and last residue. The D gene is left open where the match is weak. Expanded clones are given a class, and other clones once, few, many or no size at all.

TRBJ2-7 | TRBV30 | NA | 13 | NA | CAWSLGGPYEQYF | TGTGCCTGGAGTTTAGGGGGTCCCTACGAGCAGTACTTC
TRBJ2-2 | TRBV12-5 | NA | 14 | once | CASGLEKGSGELFF | TGTGCTAGTGGTTTGGAGAAGGGTTCCGGGGAGCTGTTTTTT
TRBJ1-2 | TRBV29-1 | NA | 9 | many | CSVDRGYTF | TGCAGCGTTGATCGTGGCTACACCTTC
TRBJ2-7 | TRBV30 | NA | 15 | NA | CAWSVHRTASYEQYF | TGTGCCTGGAGTGTACACAGGACTGCCTCCTACGAGCAGTACTTC
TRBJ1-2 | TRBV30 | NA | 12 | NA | CAWSHLGDGYTF | TGTGCCTGGAGTCACCTGGGGGATGGCTACACCTTC
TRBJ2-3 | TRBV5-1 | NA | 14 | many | CASSLAGNTDTQYF | TGCGCCAGCAGCTTGGCTGGGAACACAGATACGCAGTATTTT
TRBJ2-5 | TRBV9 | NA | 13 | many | CASSAGAQETQYF | TGTGCCAGCAGCGCCGGCGCCCAAGAGACCCAGTACTTC
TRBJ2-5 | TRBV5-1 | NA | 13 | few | CASSLALAETQYF | TGCGCCAGCAGCTTGGCCCTAGCGGAGACCCAGTACTTC
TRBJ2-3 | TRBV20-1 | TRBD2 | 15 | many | CSARQAGISTDTQYF | TGCAGTGCTAGGCAAGCGGGAATTAGCACAGATACGCAGTATTTT
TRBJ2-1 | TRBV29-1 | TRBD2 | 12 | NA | CSLSGAYNEQFF | TGCAGCCTTAGCGGGGCCTACAATGAGCAGTTCTTC
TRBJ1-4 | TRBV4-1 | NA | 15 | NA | CASSQGAQANEKLFF | TGCGCCAGCAGCCAAGGGGCACAGGCCAATGAAAAACTGTTTTTT
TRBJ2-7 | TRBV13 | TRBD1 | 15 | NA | CASSFSGTGVYEQYF | TGTGCCAGCAGCTTCAGCGGGACAGGGGTTTACGAGCAGTACTTC
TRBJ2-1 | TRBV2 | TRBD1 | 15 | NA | CASKRDRGPHNEQFF | TGTGCCAGCAAACGGGACAGGGGGCCCCACAATGAGCAGTTCTTC
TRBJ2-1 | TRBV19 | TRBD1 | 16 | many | CASSLLGTGAYNEQFF | TGTGCCAGTAGTCTCCTCGGGACAGGCGCCTACAATGAGCAGTTCTTC
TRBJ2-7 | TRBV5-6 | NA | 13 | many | CASSLMRDSEQYF | TGTGCCAGCAGCTTGATGCGAGACAGCGAGCAGTACTTC
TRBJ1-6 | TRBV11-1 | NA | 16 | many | CASSLNPPPGRSPLHF | TGTGCCAGCAGCTTAAACCCTCCACCGGGGCGTTCACCCCTCCACTTT
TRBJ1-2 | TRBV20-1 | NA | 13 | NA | CSAPGATVLGYTF | TGCAGTGCACCGGGCGCGACAGTACTAGGCTACACCTTC
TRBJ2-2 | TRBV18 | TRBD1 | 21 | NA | CASSPPSNDRWTGIFTGELFF | TGTGCCAGCTCACCACCCTCGAACGACCGATGGACAGGGATATTCACCGGGGAGCTGTTTTTT
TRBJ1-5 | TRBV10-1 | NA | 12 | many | CASSEGNQPQHF | TGTGCCAGTAGTGAGGGCAATCAGCCCCAGCATTTT
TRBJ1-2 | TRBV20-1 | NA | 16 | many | CSARSGSDPTNYGYTF | TGCAGTGCTAGATCCGGGTCCGACCCTACTAACTATGGCTACACCTTC
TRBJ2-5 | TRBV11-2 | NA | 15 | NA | CASSPSGRKQEAQYF | TGTGCCAGCAGCCCGAGCGGGCGAAAACAAGAGGCCCAGTACTTC
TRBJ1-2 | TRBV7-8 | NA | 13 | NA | CASSFGRADGYTF | TGCGCCAGCAGCTTCGGCAGGGCGGATGGCTACACCTTC
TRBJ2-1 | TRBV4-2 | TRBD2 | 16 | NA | CASSQDRASGSNEQFF | TGTGCCAGCAGCCAAGATAGGGCTAGCGGGAGCAATGAGCAGTTCTTC
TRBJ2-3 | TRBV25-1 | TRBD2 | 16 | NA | CASSGRLAGVTDTQYF | TGTGCCAGCAGTGGACGGCTAGCGGGAGTTACAGATACGCAGTATTTT
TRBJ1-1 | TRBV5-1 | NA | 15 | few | CASSLDPGAVTEAFF | TGCGCCAGCAGCTTGGATCCAGGGGCGGTCACTGAAGCTTTCTTT
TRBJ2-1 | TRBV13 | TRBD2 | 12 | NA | CASSFGGREQFF | TGTGCCAGCAGCTTCGGCGGGAGAGAGCAGTTCTTC
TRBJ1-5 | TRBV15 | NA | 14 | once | CATSRGAGNQPQHF | TGTGCCACCAGCAGAGGGGCAGGGAATCAGCCCCAGCATTTT
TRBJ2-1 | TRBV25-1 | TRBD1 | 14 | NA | CASVDRSSYNEQFF | TGTGCCAGCGTGGACAGGAGCTCCTACAATGAGCAGTTCTTC
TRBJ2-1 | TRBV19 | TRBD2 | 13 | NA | CASSTGGRASQFF | TGTGCCAGTAGTACCGGCGGGAGGGCCTCGCAGTTCTTC
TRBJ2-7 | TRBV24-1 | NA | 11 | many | CATPLSYEQYF | TGTGCCACCCCCTTGTCCTACGAGCAGTACTTC
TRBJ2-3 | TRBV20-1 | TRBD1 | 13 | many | CSARDRVTDTQYF | TGCAGTGCTAGGGACAGGGTTACAGATACGCAGTATTTT
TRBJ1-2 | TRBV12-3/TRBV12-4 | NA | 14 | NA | CASTFRGLPSGYTF | TGTGCCAGCACCTTTCGAGGTCTACCATCTGGCTACACCTTC
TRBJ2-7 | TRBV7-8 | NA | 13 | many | CASSFGRYYEQYF | TGTGCCAGCAGCTTTGGCAGGTACTACGAGCAGTACTTC
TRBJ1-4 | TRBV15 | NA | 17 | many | CATSRDIGVGRVEKLFF | TGTGCCACCAGCAGAGATATAGGAGTCGGCAGGGTGGAAAAACTGTTTTTT
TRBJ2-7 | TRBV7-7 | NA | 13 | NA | CASSLERNYEQYF | TGTGCCAGCAGCTTAGAGCGGAACTACGAGCAGTACTTC
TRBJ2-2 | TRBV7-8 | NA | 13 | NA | CASSIINTGELFF | TGTGCCAGCAGCATTATTAACACCGGGGAGCTGTTTTTT
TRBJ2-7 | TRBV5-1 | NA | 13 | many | CASSLAPAVRQYF | TGCGCCAGCAGCTTGGCCCCAGCGGTGCGGCAGTACTTC
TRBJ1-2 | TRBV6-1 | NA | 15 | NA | CASSEAYRNTYGYTF | TGTGCCAGCAGTGAAGCCTACAGGAATACCTATGGCTACACCTTC
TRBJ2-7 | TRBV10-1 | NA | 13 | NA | CAISEGWGLEQYF | TGTGCCATCAGTGAGGGTTGGGGGCTCGAGCAGTACTTC
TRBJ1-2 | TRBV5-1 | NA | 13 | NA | CASRIQENYGYTF | TGCGCCAGCAGAATACAGGAGAACTATGGCTACACCTTC
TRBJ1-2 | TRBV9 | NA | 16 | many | CASSNLTGAHNYGYTF | TGTGCCAGCAGCAACCTGACAGGAGCCCATAACTATGGCTACACCTTC
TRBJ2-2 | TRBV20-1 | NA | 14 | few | CSATEAGSTGELFF | TGCAGTGCTACCGAGGCAGGGTCGACCGGGGAGCTGTTTTTT
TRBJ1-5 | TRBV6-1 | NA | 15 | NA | CASSLGLIDNQPQHF | TGTGCCAGCAGCCTAGGACTAATCGACAATCAGCCCCAGCATTTT
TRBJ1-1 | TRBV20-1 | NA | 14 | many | CSAREGLLNTEAFF | TGCAGTGCTAGAGAGGGACTCCTGAACACTGAAGCTTTCTTT
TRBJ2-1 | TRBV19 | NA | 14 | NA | CASSFLAQYNEQFF | TGTGCCAGTAGTTTCCTAGCCCAATACAATGAGCAGTTCTTC
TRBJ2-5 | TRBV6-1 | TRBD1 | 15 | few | CASSGRTGWEETQYF | TGTGCCAGCAGTGGGAGGACAGGCTGGGAAGAGACCCAGTACTTC
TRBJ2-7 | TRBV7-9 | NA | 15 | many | CASSLEGARTYEQYF | TGTGCCAGCAGCTTAGAAGGGGCCAGGACCTACGAGCAGTACTTC
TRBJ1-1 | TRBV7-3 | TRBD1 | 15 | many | CASSLEGQGFTEAFF | TGTGCCAGCAGCTTAGAGGGACAGGGGTTCACTGAAGCTTTCTTT
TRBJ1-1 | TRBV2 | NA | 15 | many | CASSRTGSLNTEAFF | TGTGCCAGCAGCCGAACGGGCAGCCTGAACACTGAAGCTTTCTTT